What follows are 28 T cell receptor beta chains derived from one specimen sequenced in a study of neoadjuvant nivolumab and ipilimumab in lung cancer. Sequenced by immunoSEQ multiplex PCR; TCRdb stores in-frame clones only, minus some. The table lists around 24,000 clones, approximately 85% of them singletons. The sequencing used tumor tissue, collected after neoadjuvant nivolumab, alone or with ipilimumab, at or shortly before surgery. The receptors were gathered from an adult with non-small cell lung cancer.

The chain is built from TRBV7-9 and TRBJ1-5, with 7 bases that match TRBD1. V dropped 7 bases and J dropped 4; count of bases not matched to a gene: 4. The CDR3 sequence is 13 residues long. The V gene's germline CDR1 is SEHNR and CDR2 FQNEAQ (reference sequence). The CDR3 DNA sequence: TGTGCCAGCACCTCGACAGGGAATCAGCCCCAGCATTTT. Protein product: CASTSTGNQPQHF.

The rearrangement uses TRBV7-8 and TRBJ1-2, with 7 bases aligning to TRBD1. The CDR3 covers 14 residues. Germline trimming cut 1 base from V and 2 bases from J; bases unmatched to any gene: 1. Germline V gene data show CDR1 as SGHVS and CDR2 as FQNEAQ. CDR3 loop: CASSLVGGNYGYTF. As DNA, the CDR3 is TGTGCCAGCAGCTTAGTAGGGGGCAACTATGGCTACACCTTC.

The count of this clone is one. J is TRBJ2-3 and V is TRBV6-6, with 8 bases aligning to TRBD2. Germline CDR1 and CDR2: MNHNY and SVGAGI (reference sequence). This CDR3 region has 16 residues. The V segment lost 5 bases and the J segment 6 bases; nucleotides outside the gene matches: 13. The CDR3 coding sequence is TGTGCCAGCAGTACTGGGACTAGGATACTTTTTGATACGCAGTATTTT. Amino acid sequence: CASSTGTRILFDTQYF.

The chain links TRBV19 to TRBJ1-2; 8 positions match TRBD1. The V segment lost 4 bases and the J segment 2 bases; nucleotides outside the gene matches: 6. The CDR3 extends over 15 amino acids. Per germline, CDR1 LNHDA and CDR2 SQIVND (reference sequence). The CDR3 spells CASSNPRQGNYGYTF. CDR3 in DNA: TGTGCCAGTAGTAACCCTAGACAGGGGAACTATGGCTACACCTTC. Using reference TRBV19 and TRBJ1-2 for the parts outside the CDR3, the full variable domain is DGGITQSPKYLFRKEGQNVTLSCEQNLNHDAMYWYRQDPGQGLRLIYYSQIVNDFQKGDIAEGYSVSREKKESFPLTVTSAQKNPTAFYLCASSNPRQGNYGYTFGSGTRLTVV.

V and J are TRBV7-9 and TRBJ2-7; maybe TRBD1 (5 bases). This CDR3 has 13 residues. Germline V gene lookup returns CDR1 SEHNR and CDR2 FQNEAQ (reference sequence). Deletions cut 10 bases from V and 0 bases from J, with 13 bases between. As DNA, the CDR3 is TGTGCCATTGGGGCAGCAAACTCCTACGAGCAGTACTTC. It yields the protein CAIGAANSYEQYF.

V is TRBV25-1 and J is TRBJ1-2; 7 bases are shared with TRBD1. CDR1 and CDR2 (germline): MGHDK, SYGVNS. V trimming: 8 bases; J trimming: 2 bases; junction bases outside the gene matches: 5. The CDR3 runs to 13 residues. CDR3: CASGGTENYGYTF. The DNA for the CDR3 is TGTGCCAGCGGCGGGACAGAGAACTATGGCTACACCTTC.

This rearrangement joins TRBV18 to TRBJ1-2, with 9 bases matching TRBD1. Germline assignment: CDR1 KGHSH and CDR2 LQKENI. J gave up 4 bases and V 4 bases, and 7 bases lay outside the gene matches. The CDR3 spans 15 residues. CDR3: CASSLGQGPGYGYTF. Here the CDR3 DNA reads TGTGCCAGCTCACTTGGACAGGGGCCGGGCTATGGCTACACCTTC.

The rearrangement joins TRBV11-1 to TRBJ1-1; 7 nucleotides align to TRBD1. The V segment lost 4 bases and the J segment 6 bases; nucleotides outside the gene matches: 2. The CDR3 totals 12 residues. Germline V gives CDR1 SGHAT, CDR2 FQDESV (reference sequence). The CDR3 sequence: CASSSDRAEAFF. CDR3 coding DNA: TGTGCCAGCAGCTCCGACAGGGCTGAAGCTTTCTTT.

The chain carries TRBV27 and TRBJ1-4; TRBD1 might be the D (5 bases). V was trimmed by 9 bases and J by 0 bases, leaving 17 bases between them. Germline CDR1 MNHEY, CDR2 SMNVEV (reference sequence). The CDR3 is made up of 16 amino acids. The CDR3 DNA is TGTGCCAGTCGGAGGGACTTTACTGCAACTAATGAAAAACTGTTTTTT. It yields the protein CASRRDFTATNEKLFF.

The chain recombines TRBV30 with TRBJ1-2; D is perhaps TRBD1 (6 bases). V lost 4 bases and J lost 5, with 14 bases in between. In germline, CDR1 is GTSNPN, CDR2 SVGIG (reference sequence). CDR3 length: 13 residues. Here the CDR3 reads CAWTPGGAYGYTF. The CDR3 nucleotides are TGTGCCTGGACCCCGGGGGGCGCATATGGCTACACCTTC. The full variable domain, its missing parts supplied by reference TRBV30 and TRBJ1-2, is SQTIHQWPATLVQPVGSPLSLECTVEGTSNPNLYWYRQAAGRGLQLLFYSVGIGQISSEVPQNLSASRPQDRQFILSSKKLLLSDSGFYLCAWTPGGAYGYTFGSGTRLTVV.

The chain is built from TRBV19 and TRBJ1-5; 8 bases match TRBD1. Germline V CDR1 and CDR2: LNHDA, SQIVND (reference sequence). The V segment lost 4 bases and the J segment 3 bases; nucleotides outside the gene matches: 5. The CDR3 length is 15 residues. CDR3 sequence (DNA): TGTGCCAGTAGTAGATACAGGGGGGACAATCAGCCCCAGCATTTT. Encoded protein: CASSRYRGDNQPQHF.

The CDR3 here is CASSLGGGVYEQYF. CDR3 bases: TGTGCCAGCAGCCTAGGGGGTGGAGTCTACGAGCAGTACTTC. The V call is TRBV11-2, the J call TRBJ2-7; D might be TRBD1 (6 bases). With 5 bases removed from V and 3 bases from J, the gap between germline ends came to 14 bases. This CDR3 has 14 amino acids. Germline CDR1 and CDR2: SGHAT and FQNNGV. Together with reference TRBV11-2 and TRBJ2-7, the CDR3 gives the full variable domain: EAGVAQSPRYKIIEKRQSVAFWCNPISGHATLYWYQQILGQGPKLLIQFQNNGVVDDSQLPKDRFSAERLKGVDSTLKIQPAKLEDSAVYLCASSLGGGVYEQYFGPGTRLTVT.

The V and J genes are TRBV7-2 and TRBJ2-7, with D hard to call. There are 12 residues in the CDR3. V was shortened by 3 bases and J by 3 bases, with 6 bases between the two germline ends. Looked up from germline, CDR1 is SGHTA and CDR2 is FQGNSA. In DNA, the CDR3 is TGTGCCAGCAGCTTCAGCAGCTACGAGCAGTACTTC. Amino acid sequence: CASSFSSYEQYF.

The chain uses TRBV30 and TRBJ1-5; D is unresolved. V was shortened by 2 bases and J by 3 bases, with 8 bases between the two germline ends. Germline V lookup: CDR1 GTSNPN, CDR2 SVGIG (reference sequence). CDR3 length equals 13 residues. CDR3 DNA: TGTGCCTGGAGTATCTCGGACAATCAGCCCCAGCATTTT. This sequence encodes CAWSISDNQPQHF.

This clone was detected only a few times. The gene calls are TRBV6-1 and TRBJ2-7, with 8 bases lining up with TRBD1. The CDR3 sequence is 15 residues long. Germline CDR1 and CDR2: MNHNS and SASEGT. The V segment lost 2 bases and the J segment 1 base; nucleotides outside the gene matches: 4. CDR3 DNA sequence: TGTGCCAGCAGTGAAAGCAGACAGGGGTCCTACGAGCAGTACTTC. This encodes CASSESRQGSYEQYF.

The chain employs TRBV6-1 and TRBJ1-3; 7 nucleotides match TRBD1. V lost 4 bases, J lost 9 bases, and 18 bases stayed unmatched. This CDR3 region has 17 residues. CDR1 is MNHNS and CDR2 is SASEGT in the germline V gene. The CDR3 nucleotides are TGTGCCAGCAGTGGGACGGACAGGACGTTGGTATCGGTCACCATATATTTT. Translated: CASSGTDRTLVSVTIYF.

This chain connects TRBV11-3 to TRBJ2-1, with TRBD1 matching over 8 bases. Looked up from germline, CDR1 is SGHNT and CDR2 is YENEEA. V was pared by 1 base and J by 7 bases, with 6 bases of the junction left unmatched. The CDR3 spans 15 residues. The DNA for the CDR3 is TGTGCCAGCAGCTTAGGTCGGACAGGGACAAATGAGCAGTTCTTC. It codes for CASSLGRTGTNEQFF.

J is TRBJ1-3 and V is TRBV29-1; maybe TRBD1 (5 bases). The CDR3 is made up of 12 amino acids. V lost 6 bases to trimming and J lost 1 base, with 7 bases between them. CDR1 SQVTM and CDR2 ANQGSEA come from the germline V gene. CDR3 protein: CSVTESGNTIYF. The CDR3 DNA reads TGCAGCGTGACAGAATCTGGAAACACCATATATTTT.

The chain uses TRBV25-1 and TRBJ2-3; D might be TRBD2 (7 bases). V was shortened by 1 base and J by 1 base, with 18 bases between the two germline ends. CDR1 and CDR2 from the germline V gene are MGHDK and SYGVNS. The CDR3 covers 18 residues. CDR3 loop: CASSEWGGLWGRTDTQYF. CDR3 bases: TGTGCCAGCAGTGAATGGGGAGGGCTATGGGGGCGCACAGATACGCAGTATTTT.

In its sample, this clone was seen once. V is TRBV28 and J is TRBJ1-2; 7 nucleotides align to TRBD1. Germline V gene data show CDR1 as MDHEN and CDR2 as SYDVKM. The length of the CDR3 is 13 residues. The V gene end was trimmed by 6 bases and the J gene end by 7 bases; junction bases not matched to a gene: 8. CDR3 sequence reads: CASRLDRVGGYTF. In DNA, the CDR3 is TGTGCCAGCAGGCTCGACAGGGTGGGTGGCTACACCTTC.

This clone was observed once. The J gene is TRBJ2-7, the V gene TRBV10-3, with 10 bases aligning to TRBD2. This CDR3 region has 14 residues. Germline CDR1 and CDR2: ENHRY and SYGVKD. Losses at the gene ends were 4 bases for V and 7 bases for J; bases not matched to a gene: 7. The CDR3 is CAISVVAGGREQYF. The DNA for the CDR3 is TGTGCCATCAGTGTAGTAGCGGGAGGTAGGGAGCAGTACTTC.

This rearrangement joins TRBV19 to TRBJ1-1; maybe TRBD1 (5 bases). The CDR3 consists of 14 residues. The germline V gene encodes CDR1 LNHDA and CDR2 SQIVND (reference sequence). Trimming removed 6 bases at V and 5 bases at J, with 16 bases between. CDR3 sequence (DNA): TGTGCCAGTAGCTCGCAGGGCAGCGTTACTGAAGCTTTCTTT. As protein: CASSSQGSVTEAFF.

The chain carries TRBV27 and TRBJ2-7; no firm D call. Germline V gene data show CDR1 as MNHEY and CDR2 as SMNVEV (reference sequence). V shed 8 bases and J shed 3 bases, with 8 bases lying between them. CDR3 length: 11 residues. CDR3: CASLAGYEQYF. The CDR3 DNA reads as TGTGCCAGCTTGGCAGGCTACGAGCAGTACTTC.

V and J are TRBV7-3 and TRBJ1-2, with TRBD1 matching 11 bases. The CDR3 has 17 amino acids. Germline-derived CDR1 and CDR2 are SGHTA and FQGTGA. V shed 1 base, J shed 6 bases, and the junction held 10 bases outside the gene matches. The CDR3 reads CASSLMGRTGGADGYTF. In DNA, the CDR3 is TGTGCCAGCAGCTTAATGGGCCGGACAGGGGGCGCCGATGGCTACACCTTC.

This clone appeared a few times. This chain uses TRBV11-2 with TRBJ1-1, with D unresolved. The CDR3 has 13 residues. Per the germline V gene, CDR1 is SGHAT and CDR2 is FQNNGV. Trimming pared 1 base from V and 5 bases from J, leaving 8 bases between. DNA of the CDR3: TGTGCCAGCAGCTTAGGAGGTTGGACTGAAGCTTTCTTT. It codes for CASSLGGWTEAFF.

This clone was found a few times. The chain uses TRBV7-8 and TRBJ1-5, with 7 bases identical to TRBD1. The CDR3 consists of 15 residues. Germline assignment: CDR1 SGHVS and CDR2 FQNEAQ. V shed 3 bases and J 1 base; nucleotides not matched to a gene: 3. The CDR3 DNA sequence: TGTGCCAGCAGCTTCAGACAGGGAAGCAATCAGCCCCAGCATTTT. Translation: CASSFRQGSNQPQHF.

The gene calls are TRBV6-1 and TRBJ1-3; D possibly corresponds to TRBD1 (6 bases). Between the trimmed V and J ends, which lost 0 bases and 0 bases, there was a span of 15 bases. This CDR3 contains 18 residues. Germline CDR1 reads MNHNS; CDR2 reads SASEGT. DNA of the CDR3: TGTGCCAGCAGTGAAGCACCTTCGGGGGCCAGCTCTGGAAACACCATATATTTT. It is translated as CASSEAPSGASSGNTIYF.

This chain uses TRBV5-1 with TRBJ2-7; D is uncertain. The CDR3 runs 15 residues. V was pared by 5 bases and J by 3 bases, with 18 bases between. The germline V gene has CDR1 SGHRS and CDR2 YFSETQ. Here the CDR3 reads CASREDVSPHYEQYF. CDR3 in DNA: TGCGCCAGCAGGGAAGATGTTTCTCCCCACTACGAGCAGTACTTC.